This TCR beta chain was found in a study of Graves' ophthalmopathy and Graves' hyperthyroidism (dated by TCRdb to 2016 to 2018). In the study overall: Peripheral blood samples were taken at the time of initial diagnosis, before any treatment was given. The study used TCR beta repertoire signatures to distinguish Graves' ophthalmopathy from Graves' hyperthyroidism and to predict progression to ophthalmopathy. In total, around 130 blood samples were TCR-sequenced: some 40 ophthalmopathy, some 80 hyperthyroidism and about 17 hyperthyroidism-to-ophthalmopathy patients. A discovery set of 100 patients (around 45 ophthalmopathy, about 55 stable hyperthyroidism) was enrolled to explore V-J signatures distinguishing ophthalmopathy from hyperthyroidism. An independent validation cohort was composed of fewer than 20 hyperthyroidism patients and 17 patients who later progressed from hyperthyroidism to ophthalmopathy. In six hyperthyroidism patients, the T-cell repertoire of thyroid tissue was compared with the T-cell repertoire of blood. Once sampling was done, hyperthyroidism patients were given methimazole at a starting dose of 30 mg daily, while ophthalmopathy patients were given high-dose intravenous methylprednisolone. The 95 to 100 discovery patients were randomly divided into training and test sets at a 7:3 ratio. Overall study outcomes, separate from this receptor: Ophthalmopathy was separated from stable hyperthyroidism by the 13-signature model with 85% to 90% sensitivity and around 81% specificity in cross-validation and with 80%/75% in the test set. Most of the expanded thyroid clonotypes with a frequency above 0.001 were also detected in blood, and it was suggested that the thyroid immune response may be reflected by blood repertoires. Sample size was not statistically predetermined, and group allocation was not concealed from the investigators. In validation, the model predicted ophthalmopathy progression with about 71% sensitivity and approximately 72% specificity; fewer than 15 predicted patients were CT-confirmed with GO in a median of around 6.5 months.

TCR beta CDR3 regions were amplified from RNA transcripts for repertoire sequencing. The first round was an RT-PCR using HTBI primers with the Qiagen OneStep RT-PCR kit, and this first round was followed by a second-round multiplex PCR, then size selection and purification. The libraries underwent paired-end sequencing with 100 bp reads on an Illumina HiSeq2000. Per the original workflow: SOAPnuke was used for read processing, and reads with adapters, uncalled bases, a mean Phred below 15, or no exact constant-primer or identifier match were discarded. COPE v1.2.5 was used to merge high-quality paired reads. Each unique nucleotide sequence was treated as a clonotype, and MiTCR v1.1 was used to align the clonotypes to the IMGT TRB V, D and J references. The analysis was limited to V-J combinations with a frequency above 0.0001, which together covered 99.2% of repertoires. For each V-J combination, a TCR clonal expansion and chaos score was defined as the ratio of F50 clonal expansion to chaos observed in the TCRdist matrix. Welch's t-statistics and random forest were used to reduce features to about 14 V-J combinations, which were fed into a naive Bayes classifier. Thyroid-blood repertoire similarity was quantified with the Morisita-Horn index. TCRdb reworked the public reads: Q25 trimming with fastp, MiXCR clone assembly, productive beta chains retained. Each entry is one CDR3 protein sequence, shown with its most common DNA and genes. These V and J calls are TCRdb output, not the study's own analysis. This sample is represented by hundreds of thousands of distinct CDR3 sequences; under 25% of them were singletons. The ten largest clones capture approximately 3.2% of the sample.

For this clonotype: Its cognate antigen has yet to be identified. The junction does not match germline at one end; this may be a read error.

Hyperthyroidism was considered stable if no progression to ophthalmopathy occurred within 18 months of follow-up. Hyperthyroidism patients were newly diagnosed, were aged 18 to 65 years, and had a disease duration under 2 months. Patients with other autoimmune diseases, uncontrolled infections, pregnancy or lactation were excluded from the study. Diagnosis relied on clinical symptoms, serum thyroxine, TRAb, thyroid ultrasound and orbital computed tomography. PBMCs were isolated from around 10 ml of fresh peripheral blood by Ficoll-Paque density gradient centrifugation. Total RNA was extracted with Trizol reagent and quality-checked on an Agilent 2100 Bioanalyzer. The CDR3 contains 14 residues, cysteine and phenylalanine counted. The retained sequence is limited to the CDR3, 42 bases, with the frame set at the first base. As encoded in the germline V gene (reference sequence), CDR1 is WNHNN while CDR2 is SYGVQD.

The rearranged chain carries TRBV10-1 and TRBJ2-5, with TRBD1 as a weak D call on 5 bases. The sequencing sample was made of peripheral blood. This TCR was recovered from a woman aged 18-29 years with stable Graves' hyperthyroidism. Donor details come from another sample of the same person, matched by shared clones. The CDR3 has the sequence CASSPGHNQETQYF. The DNA is as follows: TGCGCCAGCAGCCCAGGACACAACCAAGAGACCCAGTACTTT.